The clone carrying this T cell receptor beta chain was counted between two and nine times. Antigen unknown. TCRdb reprocessed the 5' RACE reads via MiXCR and lists one record per CDR3 protein. The sample has more than 80,000 distinct CDR3 sequences, 10% to 15% seen once. Sample time point: sample taken at primary tumor resection. Donors were around 70 untreated early-stage non-small cell lung cancer patients. Sequencing covered unsorted whole RNA taken from tumor, nontumor lung or frozen PBMC. The data originate from a study of spatial heterogeneity in lung cancer. Study outcomes and limitations: Blood showed ubiquitous tumor TCRs more often at resection than at routine follow-up.

Sequenced material: PBMCs, taken at surgery. The TCR comes from a male donor with early-stage non-small cell lung cancer.

The chain's CDR3 is CASNNQGRTQYF. Written as DNA, the CDR3 is TGTGCCAGCAATAACCAGGGGCGGACGCAGTATTTT. This chain connects TRBV6-2 or TRBV6-3 to TRBJ2-3; a possible D gene is TRBD1 (6 bases). V dropped 7 bases and J dropped 9 bases, with 14 bases sitting between them. There are 12 residues in the CDR3. Germline assignment: CDR1 MNHEY and CDR2 SVGEGT.